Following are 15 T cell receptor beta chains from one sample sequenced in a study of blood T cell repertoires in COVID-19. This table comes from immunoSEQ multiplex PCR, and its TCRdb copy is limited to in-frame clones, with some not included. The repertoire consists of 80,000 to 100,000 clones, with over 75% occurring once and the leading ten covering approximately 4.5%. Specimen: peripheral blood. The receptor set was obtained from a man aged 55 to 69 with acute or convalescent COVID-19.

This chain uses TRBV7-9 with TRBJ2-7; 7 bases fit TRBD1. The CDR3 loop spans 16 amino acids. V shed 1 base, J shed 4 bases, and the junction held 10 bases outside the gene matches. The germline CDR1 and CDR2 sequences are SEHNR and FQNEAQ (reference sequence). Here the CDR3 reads CASSLGYGTAYYEQYF. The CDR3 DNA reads TGTGCCAGCAGCTTAGGCTACGGGACAGCTTATTACGAGCAGTACTTC.

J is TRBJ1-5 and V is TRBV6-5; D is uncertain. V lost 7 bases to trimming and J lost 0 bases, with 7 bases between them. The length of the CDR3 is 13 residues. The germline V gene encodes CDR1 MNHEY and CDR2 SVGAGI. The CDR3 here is CASKLDSNQPQHF. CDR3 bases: TGTGCCAGCAAATTAGATAGCAATCAGCCCCAGCATTTT.

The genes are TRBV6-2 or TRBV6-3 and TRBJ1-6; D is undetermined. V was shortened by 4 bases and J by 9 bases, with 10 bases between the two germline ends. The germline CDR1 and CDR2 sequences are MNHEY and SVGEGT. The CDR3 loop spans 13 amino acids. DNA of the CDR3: TGTGCCAGCAGTTTCACGTCGAGTTCACCCCTCCACTTT. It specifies CASSFTSSSPLHF.

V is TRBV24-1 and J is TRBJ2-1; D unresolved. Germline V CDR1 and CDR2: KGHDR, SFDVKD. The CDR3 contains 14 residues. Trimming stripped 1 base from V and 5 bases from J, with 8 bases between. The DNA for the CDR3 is TGTGCCACCAGTGATTTCTACCAAAACAATGAGCAGTTCTTC. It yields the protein CATSDFYQNNEQFF.

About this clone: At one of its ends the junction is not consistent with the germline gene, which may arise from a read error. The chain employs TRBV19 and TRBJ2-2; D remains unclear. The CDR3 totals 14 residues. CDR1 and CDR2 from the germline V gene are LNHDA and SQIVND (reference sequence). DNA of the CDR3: TGTGCCAGTTGTATCGTATTGAACACCGGGGAGCTGTTTTTT. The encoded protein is CASCIVLNTGELFF. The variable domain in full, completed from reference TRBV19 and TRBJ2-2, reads DGGITQSPKYLFRKEGQNVTLSCEQNLNHDAMYWYRQDPGQGLRLIYYSQIVNDFQKGDIAEGYSVSREKKESFPLTVTSAQKNPTAFYLCASCIVLNTGELFFGEGSRLTVL.

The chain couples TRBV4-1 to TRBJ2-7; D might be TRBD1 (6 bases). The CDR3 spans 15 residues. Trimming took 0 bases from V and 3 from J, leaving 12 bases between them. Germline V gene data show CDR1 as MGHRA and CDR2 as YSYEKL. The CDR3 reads CASSQEPGTLYEQYF. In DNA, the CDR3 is TGCGCCAGCAGCCAAGAGCCAGGGACACTCTACGAGCAGTACTTC.

This chain's CDR3 is CASSEGTGRVLEQYF. The CDR3 DNA reads as TGCGCCAGCAGTGAAGGAACAGGGAGGGTCCTCGAGCAGTACTTC. This sequence joins TRBV10-1 and TRBJ2-7; the D gene is possibly TRBD2 (7 bases). Germline V gene lookup returns CDR1 WNHNN and CDR2 SYGVQD (reference sequence). Trimming removed 3 bases at V and 6 bases at J, with 18 bases between. This CDR3 has 15 residues.

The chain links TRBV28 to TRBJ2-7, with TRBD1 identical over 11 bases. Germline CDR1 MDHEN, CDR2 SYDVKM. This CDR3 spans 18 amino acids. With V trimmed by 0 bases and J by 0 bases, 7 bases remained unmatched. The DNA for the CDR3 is TGTGCCAGCAGTTTATGGAGCGGGACAGGGGGAAGCTCCTACGAGCAGTACTTC. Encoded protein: CASSLWSGTGGSSYEQYF.

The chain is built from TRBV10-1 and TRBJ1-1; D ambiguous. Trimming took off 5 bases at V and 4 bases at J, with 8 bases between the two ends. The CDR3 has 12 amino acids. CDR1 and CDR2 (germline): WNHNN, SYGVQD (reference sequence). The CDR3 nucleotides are TGCGCCAGCAGTACGGGAAGCACTGAAGCTTTCTTT. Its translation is CASSTGSTEAFF.

The CDR3 coding sequence is TGTGCCAGCACCTCTTCGAGGGGGTTGAACACTGAAGCTTTCTTT. It is translated as CASTSSRGLNTEAFF. This rearrangement joins TRBV7-8 to TRBJ1-1, with D perhaps TRBD1 (6 bases). This CDR3 has 15 amino acids. V lost 7 bases, J lost 0 bases, and 15 bases lay in between. Per the germline V gene, CDR1 is SGHVS and CDR2 is FQNEAQ.

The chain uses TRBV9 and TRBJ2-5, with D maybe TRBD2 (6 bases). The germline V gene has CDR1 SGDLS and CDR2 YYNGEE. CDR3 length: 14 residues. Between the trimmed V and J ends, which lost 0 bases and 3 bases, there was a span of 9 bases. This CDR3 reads CASSVDPSEETQYF. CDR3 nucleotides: TGTGCCAGCAGCGTAGATCCTAGCGAAGAGACCCAGTACTTC.

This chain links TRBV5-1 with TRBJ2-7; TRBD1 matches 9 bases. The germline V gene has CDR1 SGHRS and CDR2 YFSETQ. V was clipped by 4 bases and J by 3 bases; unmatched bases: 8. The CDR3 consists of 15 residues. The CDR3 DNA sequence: TGCGCCAGCAGCCTCGGGACAGGGCTAATCTACGAGCAGTACTTC. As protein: CASSLGTGLIYEQYF. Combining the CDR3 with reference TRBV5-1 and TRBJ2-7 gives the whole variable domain KAGVTQTPRYLIKTRGQQVTLSCSPISGHRSVSWYQQTPGQGLQFLFEYFSETQRNKGNFPGRFSGRQFSNSRSEMNVSTLELGDSALYLCASSLGTGLIYEQYFGPGTRLTVT.

CDR3 in DNA: TGCGCCAGCAGCCAAGATATAGGGGTTAGGACAGATACGCAGTATTTT. Translation gives CASSQDIGVRTDTQYF. The V gene is TRBV4-3, the J gene TRBJ2-3; D is possibly TRBD1 (5 bases). Trimming took 0 bases from V and 3 from J, leaving 13 bases between them. Germline CDR1 is LGHNA and CDR2 is YSLEER. The CDR3 has 16 residues.

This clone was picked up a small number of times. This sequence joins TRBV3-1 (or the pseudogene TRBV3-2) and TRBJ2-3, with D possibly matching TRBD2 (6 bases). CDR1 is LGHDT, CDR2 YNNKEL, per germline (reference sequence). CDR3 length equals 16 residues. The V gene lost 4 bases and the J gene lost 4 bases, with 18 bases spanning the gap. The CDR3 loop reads CASSLNPGVRADTQYF. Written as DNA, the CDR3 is TGTGCCAGCAGCCTTAATCCGGGAGTTAGGGCAGATACGCAGTATTTT.

This CDR3 is CASSSRPGQLGYGYTF. The CDR3 nucleotides are TGTGCCAGCAGCTCTAGGCCGGGACAGCTGGGGTATGGCTACACCTTC. The J gene is TRBJ1-2, the V gene TRBV5-6; 7 bases line up with TRBD1. This CDR3 has 16 residues. CDR1 and CDR2 from the germline V gene are SGHDT and YYEEEE. V was clipped by 3 bases and J by 5 bases; unmatched bases: 13.